These 13 T cell receptor beta chains were sequenced from one sample in a study of T cell responses to AZD1222 COVID-19 vaccine. Profiling relied on immunoSEQ multiplex PCR, and the TCRdb table lists in-frame clones only, not all of them. Among 90,000 to 150,000 clones, 85% to 90% were seen once, and the ten largest hold around 2.9%. Source: peripheral blood, taken 28 days after the second AZD1222 dose. The receptors originated from an adult who received the AZD1222 COVID-19 vaccine.

The sample holds one count of this clone. The CDR3 spells CASSGQGAYGYTF. The CDR3 DNA sequence: TGCGCCAGCAGCGGACAGGGGGCCTACGGCTACACCTTC. This chain joins TRBV5-1 and TRBJ1-2, with 11 bases aligning to TRBD1. The CDR3 is 13 amino acids. J lost 8 bases, V lost 4 bases, and 4 bases had no gene match. Germline CDR1 is SGHRS and CDR2 is YFSETQ.

The rearrangement uses TRBV4-1 and TRBJ2-5; a weak D match, TRBD1 (5 bases). The V end was cut by 1 base, the J end by 2 bases, with 8 bases between. In germline, CDR1 is MGHRA, CDR2 YSYEKL. This CDR3 is 14 amino acids long. The CDR3 protein is CASSQVGLQETQYF. The CDR3 bases are TGCGCCAGCAGCCAAGTGGGGCTGCAAGAGACCCAGTACTTC.

This rearrangement joins TRBV7-6 to TRBJ1-2, with D tentatively TRBD1 (5 bases). V was trimmed by 1 base and J by 8 bases, leaving 23 bases between them. Germline CDR1 and CDR2: SGHVS and FNYEAQ. The CDR3 is made up of 17 amino acids. The CDR3 nucleotides are TGTGCCAGCAGCTTAGAGGGTCAGGGTGACAGATTGAACGGCTACACCTTC. Protein sequence: CASSLEGQGDRLNGYTF.

This chain connects TRBV5-1 to TRBJ1-2, with D possibly TRBD1 on 6 matching bases. CDR3 size: 14 residues. Trimming stripped 6 bases from V and 6 bases from J, with 18 bases between. Germline lookup yields CDR1 SGHRS and CDR2 YFSETQ. In DNA form, the CDR3 reads TGCGCCAGCACCCCCTCGGGCGGGGGCAATGGCTACACCTTC. Its protein is CASTPSGGGNGYTF.

The chain is built from TRBV12-3 or TRBV12-4 and TRBJ1-2, with unresolved D. The germline V and J ends were trimmed by 6 bases and 2 bases, with 10 bases remaining between them. The CDR3 covers 13 residues. This CDR3 is CASRSRTNYGYTF. CDR3 bases: TGTGCCAGCAGGAGTAGAACCAACTATGGCTACACCTTC.

The chain carries TRBV19 and TRBJ2-2, with D possibly being TRBD1 or TRBD2 (6 bases each). CDR3 length: 13 amino acids. V gave up 7 bases and J gave up 7 bases, with 13 bases separating them. Germline V lookup: CDR1 LNHDA, CDR2 SQIVND (reference sequence). The CDR3 loop reads CASTGGRVGELFF. CDR3 bases: TGTGCCAGTACCGGGGGCCGGGTCGGGGAGCTGTTTTTT.

The chain recombines TRBV28 with TRBJ1-1; 9 positions agree with TRBD1. The V gene's germline CDR1 is MDHEN and CDR2 SYDVKM. V shed 6 bases and J 3 bases; nucleotides not matched to a gene: 5. This CDR3 region has 14 residues. The CDR3 spells CASSTTGGYTEAFF. The CDR3, as DNA: TGTGCCAGCAGCACGACAGGGGGGTACACTGAAGCTTTCTTT.

The chain uses TRBV6-5 and TRBJ1-2, with a tentative D call TRBD1 (6 bases). CDR3 length equals 13 residues. V lost 8 bases to trimming and J lost 2 bases, with 12 bases between them. The germline V gene has CDR1 MNHEY and CDR2 SVGAGI. CDR3 in DNA: TGTGCCAGCGGCGCGGGGGGCAACTATGGCTACACCTTC. This translates into CASGAGGNYGYTF.

The chain links TRBV4-3 to TRBJ1-4, with D tentatively TRBD1 (5 bases). V was shortened by 0 bases and J by 2 bases, with 19 bases between the two germline ends. The CDR3 contains 19 residues. Germline lookup yields CDR1 LGHNA and CDR2 YSLEER. The CDR3 coding sequence is TGCGCCAGCAGCCAAGATGTGAGGGGCACTGCGACGACTAATGAAAAACTGTTTTTT. Translation gives CASSQDVRGTATTNEKLFF.

Comment on this clone: At one of its ends the junction is not consistent with the germline gene, which may arise from a read error. This CDR3 reads CASSLSGQGDVHLF. As DNA, the CDR3 is TGTGCCAGCAGCTTAAGTGGACAGGGGGACGTCCACCTCTTC. V and J are TRBV7-2 and TRBJ2-7, with TRBD1 matching 10 bases. Looked up from germline, CDR1 is SGHTA and CDR2 is FQGNSA. CDR3 size: 14 residues.

This chain links TRBV4-3 with TRBJ1-1; perhaps TRBD1 as D (5 bases). There are 15 residues in the CDR3. The germline V gene has CDR1 LGHNA and CDR2 YSLEER. Trimming pared 0 bases from V and 4 bases from J, leaving 12 bases between. CDR3 in amino acids: CASSQDMTESTEAFF. The CDR3 coding sequence is TGCGCCAGCAGCCAAGATATGACAGAGAGCACTGAAGCTTTCTTT.

This sequence joins TRBV3-1 (or the pseudogene TRBV3-2) and TRBJ1-1; tentatively, D is TRBD1 (6 bases). Germline CDR1 and CDR2: LGHDT and YNNKEL (reference sequence). The V end lost 1 base, the J end lost 2 bases, and 14 bases lay between the germline ends. CDR3 size: 16 residues. The CDR3 reads CASSQANTGGNTEAFF. CDR3 in DNA: TGTGCCAGCAGCCAAGCCAACACCGGGGGCAACACTGAAGCTTTCTTT.

The V call is TRBV19, the J call TRBJ1-1; TRBD1 matches 7 bases. The V segment lost 4 bases and the J segment 0 bases; nucleotides outside the gene matches: 2. The CDR3 has 14 residues. The germline V gene has CDR1 LNHDA and CDR2 SQIVND (reference sequence). The CDR3 nucleotides read TGTGCCAGTAGTAGTACAGGGGTGAACACTGAAGCTTTCTTT. It translates to CASSSTGVNTEAFF.